The present entry profiles one T cell receptor (beta chain) with its context. Antigen unknown. This sample was taken from a study of T cells in Graves' hyperthyroidism and ophthalmopathy. About the research overall: Blood from the periphery was taken at initial diagnosis, before any treatment. The study's findings and limits: Blood also contained most expanded thyroid clonotypes above 0.001.

Trimming removed 1 base from V and 8 bases from J, with 7 bases in between. In germline, CDR1 is KGHDR, CDR2 SFDVKD. The CDR3 contains 12 residues. The patients, who ranged from 18 to 65 in age, presented with newly diagnosed hyperthyroidism lasting under 2 months. Each diagnosis drew on symptoms, thyroxine, TRAb, thyroid ultrasound and orbital computed tomography findings. Amplified regions were TCR beta CDR3 sequences from RNA transcripts. Carried out on the TCR CDR3, a first-round RT-PCR used the HTBI primer set. TCRdb itself ran the multiplex PCR reads through MiXCR, one entry per CDR3 protein. This sample has 540,000 or so distinct CDR3 sequences, with about 15% found just once.

The specimen was blood. This receptor was taken from a woman in her 30s with Graves' hyperthyroidism. The V call is TRBV24-1, the J call TRBJ1-2; D is undetermined. The CDR3: CATSDFTTGYTF. The DNA of the CDR3 is TGTGCCACCAGTGATTTTACGACCGGCTACACCTTC.